This T cell receptor (beta chain) was profiled in a study of cytomegalovirus exposure and HLA in healthy donors. Study overall: The study placed approximately 80% of its 398 genotyped donors in the Caucasian-associated ancestry cluster. Study-wide points: Reports showed the classifier diagnosing cytomegalovirus status with high specificity and sensitivity. Association with HLA alleles at 0.05 false discovery rate was found for roughly 17,000 TCR beta sequences in a later analysis. The study assumed roughly uniform donor sequencing depth for presence/absence analyses.

Use of 60 Vbeta and 13 Jbeta primers characterized the PCR. Using immunoSEQ multiplex PCR, the repertoire was profiled, and TCRdb retains in-frame clones only, with some absent. The table has some 170,000 clones, 80% to 90% seen once. Worth noting for this clone: The antigen is not known.

The V gene lost 2 bases and the J gene lost 0 bases, with 5 bases spanning the gap. This CDR3 spans 13 amino acids. Germline CDR1 and CDR2: SQVTM and ANQGSEA. The TCR was taken from a woman aged 25 to 39 in good health and CMV-seropositive. Material for sequencing was PBMCs. V and J are TRBV29-1 and TRBJ1-5, with no clear D. CDR3 amino acids: CSVERDSNQPQHF. The CDR3, as DNA: TGCAGCGTTGAACGGGATAGCAATCAGCCCCAGCATTTT.